These 8 T cell receptor beta chains were sequenced from one sample in a study of OX40 agonist ivuxolimab in advanced cancers. This table comes from immunoSEQ multiplex PCR, and its TCRdb copy is limited to in-frame clones, with some not included. The profile shows tens of thousands of clones, around four fifths of them singletons. This specimen was CD4+ or CD8+ T cells sorted from blood, taken in a trial of the OX40 agonist ivuxolimab. The receptors come from an adult with an advanced solid tumor such as melanoma, head and neck, liver or kidney cancer.

The rearrangement links TRBV5-1 to TRBJ2-7, with 11 bases that match TRBD1. V shed 4 bases, J shed 5 bases, and the junction held 11 bases outside the gene matches. In germline, CDR1 is SGHRS, CDR2 YFSETQ. This CDR3 contains 16 residues. CDR3 coding DNA: TGCGCCAGCAGCACCGGGACAGGGGGTCTACTGGACGAGCAGTACTTC. This translates into CASSTGTGGLLDEQYF.

V usage is TRBV28 and J usage is TRBJ1-2, with TRBD1 identical over 8 bases. Trimming at V came to 6 bases and at J to 4 bases, leaving 13 bases not matched to a gene. This CDR3 has 16 residues. CDR1 and CDR2 from the germline V gene are MDHEN and SYDVKM. DNA of the CDR3: TGTGCCAGCAGCCAAGGAAACAGGGGGGCGATCTATGGCTACACCTTC. Protein product: CASSQGNRGAIYGYTF.

As to this clone: The germline gene is not matched at one end of the junction; a read error may be the cause. This chain uses TRBV23-1 with TRBJ2-2; 10 positions match TRBD1. TRBV23-1 is designated an ORF whose function remains uncertain. The CDR3 has 16 amino acids. The CDR3 region has the DNA TGCGCCAGCAGTCTGTCCGGGACAGGGGAACACCGGGGAGCTGTTTTT. It translates to CASSLSGTGEHRGAVF.

The V call is TRBV7-9, the J call TRBJ1-2; 7 bases are a match to TRBD1. The V segment lost 5 bases and the J segment 5 bases; nucleotides outside the gene matches: 8. The CDR3 has 14 amino acids. Germline loops: CDR1 SEHNR, CDR2 FQNEAQ (reference sequence). CDR3 loop: CASSQGGRPYGYTF. CDR3 nucleotide sequence: TGTGCCAGCAGCCAGGGGGGACGGCCTTATGGCTACACCTTC.

The chain couples TRBV2 to TRBJ1-2; 7 nucleotides match TRBD1. J gave up 8 bases and V 7 bases, and 13 bases lay outside the gene matches. The CDR3 has 14 amino acids. The V gene's germline CDR1 is SNHLY and CDR2 FYNNEI. The CDR3: CASTPNRDSSGYTF. The CDR3 nucleotides are TGTGCCAGCACCCCGAATCGGGACAGCTCAGGCTACACCTTC. Looking up the rest from reference TRBV2 and TRBJ1-2 gives the full variable domain: EPEVTQTPSHQVTQMGQEVILRCVPISNHLYFYWYRQILGQKVEFLVSFYNNEISEKSEIFDDQFSVERPDGSNFTLKIRSTKLEDSAMYFCASTPNRDSSGYTFGSGTRLTVV.

V usage is TRBV21-1 and J usage is TRBJ2-5; the table assigns TRBD2, which was not confirmed against the DNA. TRBV21-1 is labeled a pseudogene. The CDR3 sequence is 17 residues long. The CDR3 DNA follows: TGTGCCAGCAGCAAAGCGGGGAAGACTAGCTATAGGGAGACCCAGTACTTC. Encoded protein: CASSKAGKTSYRETQYF.

V usage is TRBV19 and J usage is TRBJ1-2; no clear D gene. Germline V gene sequence: CDR1 LNHDA, CDR2 SQIVND (reference sequence). This CDR3 is built from 10 residues. V was shortened by 7 bases and J by 10 bases, with 10 bases between the two germline ends. The CDR3 nucleotides read TGTGCCAGTAACTTGGCAGACTACACCTTC. Translated, it gives CASNLADYTF.

This clone was observed a handful of times. This chain joins TRBV10-3 and TRBJ1-3; 9 bases align to TRBD1. The CDR3 is 17 amino acids. Germline-derived CDR1 and CDR2 are ENHRY and SYGVKD. The V gene end was trimmed by 6 bases and the J gene end by 0 bases; junction bases not matched to a gene: 9. The CDR3 nucleotides are TGTGCCATCAGCCCGGGACAGGGACTCCACTCTGGAAACACCATATATTTT. This codes for CAISPGQGLHSGNTIYF.